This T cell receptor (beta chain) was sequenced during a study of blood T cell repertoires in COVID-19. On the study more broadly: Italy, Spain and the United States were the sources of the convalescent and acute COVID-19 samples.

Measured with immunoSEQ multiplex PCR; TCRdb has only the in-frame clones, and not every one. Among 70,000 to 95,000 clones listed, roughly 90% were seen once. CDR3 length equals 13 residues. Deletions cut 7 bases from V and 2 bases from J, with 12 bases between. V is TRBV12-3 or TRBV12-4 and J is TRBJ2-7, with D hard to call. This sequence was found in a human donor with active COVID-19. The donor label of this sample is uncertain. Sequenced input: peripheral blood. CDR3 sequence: CASTPGLTYEQYF. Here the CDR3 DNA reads TGTGCCAGCACCCCCGGGTTGACCTACGAGCAGTACTTC.